These 13 T cell receptor beta chains share one sample of origin, sequenced in a study of identical twins. Each CDR3 protein is one row after TCRdb ran MiXCR on the 5' RACE reads. The data contain a few hundred thousand distinct CDR3 sequences, roughly 15% of them seen just once; the ten biggest clones take up roughly 0.4%. This sample also belongs to another study, concerning yellow fever vaccine responses in identical twins.

Sequencing used CD4+ T cells sorted from blood. The origin of the receptors is a woman under 30 in good health.

The CDR3 DNA is TGCAGCGTTGTTCGGGGGCTCCCTGAAGCTTTCTTT. It specifies CSVVRGLPEAFF. V gene TRBV29-1 combines with J gene TRBJ1-1; TRBD1 is a possible D gene (6 bases). With 4 bases removed from V and 6 bases from J, the gap between germline ends came to 12 bases. Germline assignment: CDR1 SQVTM and CDR2 ANQGSEA. This CDR3 is 12 amino acids long.

This clonotype was observed once. This chain joins TRBV7-6 and TRBJ2-5, with 10 positions matching TRBD2. The germline gives CDR1 SGHVS, CDR2 FNYEAQ. Trimming took 3 bases from V and 2 from J; bases not matched to a gene: 3. This CDR3 contains 15 residues. Written as DNA, the CDR3 is TGTGCCAGCAGCTTGGCTAGCGGGAGTCAAGAGACCCAGTACTTC. Protein sequence: CASSLASGSQETQYF.

The gene calls are TRBV7-9 and TRBJ1-1, with D perhaps matching TRBD1 (5 bases). The CDR3 has 14 amino acids. Per the germline V gene, CDR1 is SEHNR and CDR2 is FQNEAQ (reference sequence). The V gene lost 1 base and the J gene lost 2 bases, with 8 bases spanning the gap. CDR3 amino acids: CASSLVGANTEAFF. The CDR3 bases are TGTGCCAGCAGCTTAGTAGGGGCCAACACTGAAGCTTTCTTT.

V is TRBV10-3 and J is TRBJ1-3; 7 bases align to TRBD1. This CDR3 comprises 13 residues. Germline values: CDR1 ENHRY, CDR2 SYGVKD. V lost 7 bases to trimming and J lost 4 bases; unmatched junction nucleotides: 4. The CDR3 bases are TGTGCCATCACCATGGGACAGGGAAACACCATATATTTT. As protein: CAITMGQGNTIYF.

This chain uses TRBV20-1 with TRBJ1-5; D not certain. The germline V gene encodes CDR1 DFQATT and CDR2 SNEGSKA (reference sequence). The CDR3 is made up of 13 amino acids. The V end lost 6 bases, the J end lost 5 bases, and 14 bases lay between the germline ends. The CDR3 spells CSANSQVYQPQHF. In DNA form, the CDR3 reads TGCAGTGCAAATAGTCAGGTATATCAGCCCCAGCATTTT.

The chain employs TRBV4-2 and TRBJ1-6, with D hard to call. Germline CDR1 and CDR2: LGHNA and YNFKEQ. V lost 2 bases to trimming and J lost 8 bases, with 10 bases between them. The CDR3 is made up of 14 amino acids. The CDR3 DNA follows: TGTGCCAGCAGCCAATCCCGGAGTGATTCACCCCTCCACTTT. Protein sequence: CASSQSRSDSPLHF.

This clonotype appeared a few times. The V gene is TRBV3-1, the J gene TRBJ2-1, with TRBD2 as a possible D gene (6 bases). Deletions cut 4 bases from V and 8 bases from J, with 12 bases between. This CDR3 has 13 residues. The germline gives CDR1 LGHDT, CDR2 YNNKEL (reference sequence). The CDR3 sequence: CASSRFGGDEQFF. The CDR3 DNA is TGTGCCAGCAGCCGGTTCGGCGGGGATGAGCAGTTCTTC.

This clonotype came up many times. The chain links TRBV4-1 to TRBJ2-3; D might be TRBD1 (5 bases). V was shortened by 1 base and J by 4 bases, with 15 bases between the two germline ends. The V gene's germline CDR1 is MGHRA and CDR2 YSYEKL. The length of the CDR3 is 16 residues. CDR3 sequence reads: CASSQGIVRGPDTQYF. CDR3 nucleotides: TGCGCCAGCAGCCAAGGGATCGTAAGGGGTCCAGATACGCAGTATTTT.

This chain connects TRBV5-1 to TRBJ2-2; D might be TRBD1 (6 bases). This CDR3 comprises 18 residues. Trimming stripped 1 base from V and 0 bases from J, with 16 bases between. Germline CDR1 SGHRS, CDR2 YFSETQ. The CDR3 DNA follows: TGCGCCAGCAGCTTGAGGGGACAAGGGATCGCGAACACCGGGGAGCTGTTTTTT. Its translation is CASSLRGQGIANTGELFF. Full variable domain (missing parts from reference TRBV5-1 and TRBJ2-2): KAGVTQTPRYLIKTRGQQVTLSCSPISGHRSVSWYQQTPGQGLQFLFEYFSETQRNKGNFPGRFSGRQFSNSRSEMNVSTLELGDSALYLCASSLRGQGIANTGELFFGEGSRLTVL.

This clonotype was seen only a few times. The chain recombines TRBV20-1 with TRBJ2-3; TRBD1 agrees at 7 bases. CDR3 length equals 14 residues. Unmatched junction bases numbered 7, after V lost 6 bases and J lost 1 base. CDR1 is DFQATT, CDR2 SNEGSKA, per germline (reference sequence). The CDR3 DNA sequence: TGCAGTGCAAACAGGGGTATCGGCACAGATACGCAGTATTTT. Translated: CSANRGIGTDTQYF.

This clonotype was counted a few times. The V and J genes are TRBV29-1 and TRBJ1-1; TRBD1 matches 8 bases. V dropped 5 bases and J dropped 0; count of bases not matched to a gene: 8. Germline V gene data show CDR1 as SQVTM and CDR2 as ANQGSEA. The CDR3 has 15 amino acids. The CDR3 region has the DNA TGCAGCGTTCGGGACAGGTGGTTCATGAACACTGAAGCTTTCTTT. Its protein is CSVRDRWFMNTEAFF.

J is TRBJ2-3 and V is TRBV11-1; TRBD1 aligns across 11 bases. Trimming took 5 bases from V and 1 from J; bases not matched to a gene: 14. The CDR3 covers 19 residues. CDR1 is SGHAT, CDR2 FQDESV, per germline (reference sequence). Here the CDR3 DNA reads TGTGCCAGCAGCAAGGGACAGGGGGAGGGAATACTAGGCACAGATACGCAGTATTTT. This translates into CASSKGQGEGILGTDTQYF.

This clonotype was counted a few times. The chain recombines TRBV6-1 with TRBJ2-1; TRBD2 agrees at 10 bases. Trimming took 4 bases from V and 0 from J; bases not matched to a gene: 9. Germline-derived CDR1 and CDR2 are MNHNS and SASEGT. This CDR3 contains 18 residues. The CDR3 DNA follows: TGTGCCAGCAGTGGATTAGCGGGGGGTTCAAGCTCCTACAATGAGCAGTTCTTC. Protein: CASSGLAGGSSSYNEQFF.